This passage covers 4 T cell receptor beta chains from one sample sequenced in a study of T cells in Graves' hyperthyroidism and ophthalmopathy. Amplification of TCR beta CDR3 regions used RNA as the template. Primed by the HTBI set, a first-round RT-PCR was run on the TCR CDR3. TCRdb reanalysed the multiplex PCR reads using MiXCR and keeps one entry per CDR3 protein. The sample lists about 210,000 distinct CDR3 sequences; about a sixth were seen once. Material: blood. These receptors came from a man over 45 with Graves' hyperthyroidism.

This clonotype was seen many times. This rearrangement joins TRBV18 to TRBJ2-3; D gene uncertain. The germline V gene has CDR1 KGHSH and CDR2 LQKENI. The CDR3 is 16 residues long. Trimming removed 1 base at V and 2 bases at J, with 13 bases between. The CDR3 protein is CASSPLPPSNTDTQYF. CDR3 sequence (DNA): TGTGCCAGCTCACCACTACCCCCAAGTAACACAGATACGCAGTATTTT.

The chain recombines TRBV7-2 with TRBJ1-1; the match to TRBD1 covers 8 bases. The CDR3 consists of 18 residues. The germline gives CDR1 SGHTA, CDR2 FQGNSA. V lost 5 bases, J lost 1 base, and 15 bases stayed unmatched. As DNA, the CDR3 is TGTGCCAGCAGCCCACCACGGACAGGGCTCGGTGGGAACACTGAAGCTTTCTTT. Amino acid sequence: CASSPPRTGLGGNTEAFF.

This clonotype was seen ten or more times. J is TRBJ2-7 and V is TRBV10-3; 9 positions agree with TRBD2. Germline assignment: CDR1 ENHRY and CDR2 SYGVKD. The CDR3 extends over 14 amino acids. V lost 2 bases and J lost 3; bases outside the gene matches: 2. The DNA of the CDR3 is TGTGCCATCAGTGAGGGTAGCGGGGGCTACGAGCAGTACTTC. Translation gives CAISEGSGGYEQYF.

Worth noting for this clonotype: A much more abundant neighbour one base away suggests this may be a read error. This sequence joins TRBV12-3 or TRBV12-4 and TRBJ2-1; possibly TRBD2 for D (6 bases). The CDR3 loop spans 13 amino acids. The CDR3 loop reads CARSLALAGEQFF. Here the CDR3 DNA reads TGTGCCAGAAGTTTAGCGCTGGCGGGAGAGCAGTTCTTC.